Below, 6 T cell receptor beta chains from the same sample are listed, as sequenced in a study of PD-1 blockade in classical Hodgkin lymphoma. Brentuximab vedotin exposure varied, and every patient relapsed after autologous stem cell transplantation. Repertoires were generated with immunoSEQ multiplex PCR, while TCRdb's copy carries only in-frame clones and drops some. The data hold about 30,000 clones, with 55% to 75% observed a single time. This specimen consisted of peripheral blood mononuclear cells (PBMCs), obtained before the second cycle of nivolumab. The receptors were gathered from a human donor with classical Hodgkin lymphoma.

The chain links TRBV11-1 to TRBJ2-7, with D maybe TRBD1 (5 bases). This CDR3 has 14 amino acids. Trimming took off 5 bases at V and 5 bases at J, with 16 bases between the two ends. Per germline, CDR1 SGHAT and CDR2 FQDESV (reference sequence). The CDR3 spells CASSRITGDHEQYF. CDR3 coding DNA: TGTGCCAGCAGCCGGATAACAGGAGACCACGAGCAGTACTTC.

This clone was detected once. The chain joins TRBV21-1 to TRBJ2-7; the table's D call, TRBD1, was not checked against the DNA. TRBV21-1 is a pseudogene locus. The CDR3 contains 20 residues. The CDR3 DNA follows: TGTGCCAGCAGCAAAGGGAGGGCAGGGGGTGACAAGGTAAGCTCCTACGAGCAGTACGTC. Amino acid sequence: CASSKGRAGGDKVSSYEQYV.

CDR3 nucleotides: TGTGCCAGCAGCTTAGGTGCAGATCCCGAAAAACTGTTTTTT. Amino acid sequence: CASSLGADPEKLFF. V gene TRBV7-6 combines with J gene TRBJ1-4; D is unresolved. V gave up 1 base and J gave up 8 bases, with 11 bases separating them. The length of the CDR3 is 14 residues. Germline values: CDR1 SGHVS, CDR2 FNYEAQ.

The sample holds one count of this clone. The V and J genes are TRBV29-1 and TRBJ2-3; 10 bases fit TRBD2. V shed 8 bases and J 4 bases; nucleotides not matched to a gene: 6. The CDR3 totals 13 residues. Germline lookup yields CDR1 SQVTM and CDR2 ANQGSEA. CDR3 sequence: CSLSGGASDTQYF. CDR3 sequence (DNA): TGCAGCTTAAGCGGGGGGGCCTCAGATACGCAGTATTTT.

This chain connects TRBV4-1 to TRBJ2-3; 10 bases are shared with TRBD2. The CDR3 totals 16 residues. Per the germline V gene, CDR1 is MGHRA and CDR2 is YSYEKL. V lost 3 bases, J lost 8 bases, and 11 bases stayed unmatched. CDR3 sequence (DNA): TGCGCCAGCAGCCACCCTGAAAGCGGGGGGGCGGGTACGCAGTATTTT. It encodes CASSHPESGGAGTQYF.

The V call is TRBV30, the J call TRBJ1-2; D gene ambiguous. Trimming pared 5 bases from V and 8 bases from J, leaving 15 bases between. The CDR3 covers 12 residues. Germline CDR1 GTSNPN, CDR2 SVGIG (reference sequence). This CDR3 is CAWANDPVGYTF. In DNA, the CDR3 is TGTGCCTGGGCCAACGATCCGGTCGGCTACACCTTC.